The 27 T cell receptor beta chains reported below all come from one sample, sequenced in a study of cytomegalovirus exposure and HLA in healthy donors. This PCR relied on a set of 60 Vbeta primers and 13 Jbeta primers. The repertoire was sequenced with immunoSEQ multiplex PCR; TCRdb's copy has only in-frame clones and lacks some. The table shows some 130,000 clones, with 70% occurring only once. The sequenced sample was PBMCs. All receptors derive from a woman aged 55-69 years in good health and CMV-seropositive.

This clone is a singleton in its sample. The chain employs TRBV10-1 and TRBJ2-3, with 11 positions matching TRBD2. This CDR3 spans 16 amino acids. Per the germline V gene, CDR1 is WNHNN and CDR2 is SYGVQD (reference sequence). J lost 1 base, V lost 6 bases, and 6 bases had no gene match. The CDR3 sequence is CASRNLAGGGTDTQYF. CDR3 DNA sequence: TGCGCCAGCAGAAACCTAGCGGGAGGTGGCACAGATACGCAGTATTTT.

The chain has TRBV4-1 and TRBJ1-4; 7 nucleotides agree with TRBD1. Germline values: CDR1 MGHRA, CDR2 YSYEKL. CDR3 length equals 15 residues. The V gene end was trimmed by 4 bases and the J gene end by 7 bases; junction bases not matched to a gene: 9. CDR3 coding DNA: TGCGCCAGCAGCCTGCGGAGGGGGCGCAGTGAAAAACTGTTTTTT. It codes for CASSLRRGRSEKLFF.

This rearrangement joins TRBV10-1 to TRBJ2-3; possibly TRBD2 for D (6 bases). Trimming stripped 0 bases from V and 0 bases from J, with 13 bases between. Germline values: CDR1 WNHNN, CDR2 SYGVQD (reference sequence). The CDR3 is 17 residues long. This chain's CDR3 is CASSESTPEGSTDTQYF. CDR3 nucleotides: TGCGCCAGCAGTGAGTCGACCCCGGAGGGTAGCACAGATACGCAGTATTTT.

The chain uses TRBV6-5 and TRBJ2-7; weak D call: TRBD1 (5 bases). CDR3 length equals 13 residues. Germline CDR1 reads MNHEY; CDR2 reads SVGAGI. The V gene lost 4 bases and the J gene lost 5 bases, with 12 bases spanning the gap. The CDR3 nucleotides are TGTGCCAGCAGTTTGGGCAGGGCCGACGAGCAGTACTTC. Protein sequence: CASSLGRADEQYF.

The chain uses TRBV27 and TRBJ1-4, with 8 bases lining up with TRBD1. Germline V gene lookup returns CDR1 MNHEY and CDR2 SMNVEV (reference sequence). J gave up 5 bases and V 1 base, and 3 bases lay outside the gene matches. This CDR3 spans 15 amino acids. CDR3 in DNA: TGTGCCAGCAGTTTATATACAGGGGGGAATGAAAAACTGTTTTTT. It yields the protein CASSLYTGGNEKLFF.

This clone occurred once. The genes are TRBV19 and TRBJ1-5; 7 nucleotides agree with TRBD1. The CDR3 contains 15 residues. Per germline, CDR1 LNHDA and CDR2 SQIVND (reference sequence). Germline trimming cut 5 bases from V and 4 bases from J; bases unmatched to any gene: 8. CDR3 sequence (DNA): TGTGCCAGTAGTGACACGGCAGGGGGTAATCAGCCCCAGCATTTT. The encoded protein is CASSDTAGGNQPQHF.

This chain links TRBV25-1 with TRBJ1-1; 11 nucleotides align to TRBD1. V dropped 3 bases and J dropped 3; count of bases not matched to a gene: 6. CDR3 size: 16 residues. CDR1 and CDR2 (germline): MGHDK, SYGVNS. The CDR3 is CASSEQGQGADTEAFF. DNA for the CDR3: TGTGCCAGCAGTGAGCAAGGACAGGGGGCAGACACTGAAGCTTTCTTT.

The chain has TRBV7-2 and TRBJ2-1, with D maybe TRBD1 (5 bases). CDR1 and CDR2 (germline): SGHTA, FQGNSA. V shed 8 bases and J shed 0 bases, with 14 bases lying between them. The CDR3 length is 15 residues. The CDR3 DNA reads as TGTGCCAGCTCTCAGGACACGGTCTCCTACAATGAGCAGTTCTTC. It specifies CASSQDTVSYNEQFF.

V gene TRBV5-1 combines with J gene TRBJ2-2; 7 bases align to TRBD1. Per the germline V gene, CDR1 is SGHRS and CDR2 is YFSETQ. V dropped 9 bases and J dropped 4; count of bases not matched to a gene: 9. CDR3 length equals 14 residues. CDR3 sequence: CATSEGAGTGELFF. In nucleotides, the CDR3 is TGCGCCACCTCCGAGGGGGCGGGCACCGGGGAGCTGTTTTTT.

The chain is built from TRBV9 and TRBJ2-7, with 7 positions matching TRBD2. The germline gives CDR1 SGDLS, CDR2 YYNGEE. V was pared by 4 bases and J by 2 bases, with 6 bases of the junction left unmatched. The CDR3 runs to 14 residues. CDR3 in DNA: TGTGCCAGCAGCCCCGGGGAGGGACCCTACGAGCAGTACTTC. Translated, it gives CASSPGEGPYEQYF.

This clone was seen more than once but under ten times. The V call is TRBV5-6, the J call TRBJ2-5; a possible D gene is TRBD2 (5 bases). Between the trimmed V and J ends, which lost 4 bases and 3 bases, there was a span of 16 bases. CDR1 and CDR2 from the germline V gene are SGHDT and YYEEEE. This CDR3 contains 15 residues. For the CDR3, the DNA is TGTGCCAGCAGCCCCTTCCCAAGCGGCAAAGAGACCCAGTACTTC. This sequence encodes CASSPFPSGKETQYF.

The chain combines TRBV7-2 with TRBJ1-2; possible D gene TRBD1, 6 bases. This CDR3 is 14 amino acids long. V lost 5 bases and J lost 8, with 18 bases in between. Germline assignment: CDR1 SGHTA and CDR2 FQGNSA. The CDR3 coding sequence is TGTGCCAGCAGCCAAAGGGGGGGTACTGGCGGCTACACCTTC. This encodes CASSQRGGTGGYTF.

This clone appeared a few times. This chain joins TRBV6-5 and TRBJ2-7; no clear D. Germline loops: CDR1 MNHEY, CDR2 SVGAGI. The germline V and J ends were trimmed by 6 bases and 2 bases, with 17 bases remaining between them. The CDR3 contains 15 residues. CDR3 protein: CASSELDVGTYEQYF. The CDR3 nucleotides read TGTGCCAGCAGCGAACTCGACGTGGGCACCTACGAGCAGTACTTC.

The J gene is TRBJ2-7, the V gene TRBV5-1, with unresolved D. From germline, CDR1 is SGHRS and CDR2 YFSETQ. CDR3 length: 15 amino acids. Trimming left V 0 bases short and J 0 bases short, with 10 bases between. CDR3 sequence reads: CASSLGGGDSYEQYF. Written as DNA, the CDR3 is TGCGCCAGCAGCTTGGGTGGCGGTGACTCCTACGAGCAGTACTTC.

This rearrangement joins TRBV4-2 to TRBJ2-1, with TRBD2 matching 10 bases. Unmatched junction bases numbered 13, after V lost 4 bases and J lost 4 bases. This CDR3 contains 18 residues. The germline V gene has CDR1 LGHNA and CDR2 YNFKEQ. Here the CDR3 reads CASSRRVLAGVPYNEQFF. For the CDR3, the DNA is TGTGCCAGCAGCCGGCGTGTCCTAGCGGGAGTCCCGTACAATGAGCAGTTCTTC.

This chain connects TRBV6-6 to TRBJ1-1; 8 bases are shared with TRBD1. Trimming cost V 6 bases and J 2 bases; bases outside gene matches: 5. The CDR3 consists of 14 residues. The germline gives CDR1 MNHNY, CDR2 SVGAGI (reference sequence). The CDR3 spells CASSITGGNTEAFF. The CDR3 DNA reads TGTGCCAGCAGCATAACAGGGGGAAACACTGAAGCTTTCTTT.

This clone was seen a single time. The rearrangement uses TRBV6-5 and TRBJ2-7; the match to TRBD1 covers 8 bases. The V gene's germline CDR1 is MNHEY and CDR2 SVGAGI. The CDR3 length is 15 residues. Unmatched junction bases numbered 11, after V lost 4 bases and J lost 6 bases. Here the CDR3 reads CASSSPGGRSGEQYF. DNA for the CDR3: TGTGCCAGCAGTTCACCAGGGGGCCGGTCGGGCGAGCAGTACTTC.

CDR3 sequence (DNA): TGCGCCAGCAGAGAGGGGGCCACAGGGGCAAAACTGTTTTTT. As protein: CASREGATGAKLFF. The chain has TRBV10-2 and TRBJ1-4, with 7 positions matching TRBD1. V gave up 6 bases and J gave up 10 bases; unmatched junction bases: 11. The germline V gene has CDR1 WSHSY and CDR2 SAAADI. The CDR3 contains 14 residues.

The rearrangement links TRBV10-3 to TRBJ1-2, with 7 bases matching TRBD1. This CDR3 spans 15 amino acids. Trimming cost V 5 bases and J 8 bases; bases outside gene matches: 14. Germline-derived CDR1 and CDR2 are ENHRY and SYGVKD. CDR3 sequence reads: CAISTGEPNFRGYTF. For the CDR3, the DNA is TGTGCCATCAGTACAGGGGAGCCTAACTTTAGAGGCTACACCTTC.

This chain links TRBV2 with TRBJ2-7; maybe TRBD1 (5 bases). Trimming took 1 base from V and 1 from J, leaving 11 bases between them. The CDR3 runs to 15 residues. In germline, CDR1 is SNHLY, CDR2 FYNNEI. Here the CDR3 reads CASSEGQGGSYEQYF. Here the CDR3 DNA reads TGTGCCAGCAGTGAAGGCCAGGGCGGTTCCTACGAGCAGTACTTC.

J is TRBJ1-4 and V is TRBV18; D gene ambiguous. This CDR3 spans 12 amino acids. From germline, CDR1 is KGHSH and CDR2 LQKENI. Between the trimmed V and J ends, which lost 3 bases and 7 bases, there was a span of 6 bases. The chain's CDR3 is CASSPLSEKLFF. Written as DNA, the CDR3 is TGTGCCAGCTCACCTTTGAGTGAAAAACTGTTTTTT. The whole variable domain, filled in from reference TRBV18 and TRBJ1-4, reads NAGVMQNPRHLVRRRGQEARLRCSPMKGHSHVYWYRQLPEEGLKFMVYLQKENIIDESGMPKERFSAEFPKEGPSILRIQQVVRGDSAAYFCASSPLSEKLFFGSGTQLSVL.

V and J are TRBV5-1 and TRBJ2-5; D is perhaps TRBD2 (5 bases). CDR1 is SGHRS and CDR2 is YFSETQ in the germline V gene. CDR3 length equals 15 residues. Trimming removed 1 base at V and 2 bases at J, with 12 bases between. Written as DNA, the CDR3 is TGCGCCAGCAGCTTGCCTCTCGGGGTACAAGAGACCCAGTACTTC. This sequence encodes CASSLPLGVQETQYF. Complete variable domain (other parts from reference TRBV5-1 and TRBJ2-5): KAGVTQTPRYLIKTRGQQVTLSCSPISGHRSVSWYQQTPGQGLQFLFEYFSETQRNKGNFPGRFSGRQFSNSRSEMNVSTLELGDSALYLCASSLPLGVQETQYFGPGTRLLVL.

This clone appeared a single time. This chain connects TRBV19 to TRBJ2-1, with 7 bases that match TRBD1. Germline V CDR1 and CDR2: LNHDA, SQIVND (reference sequence). This CDR3 has 16 residues. V shed 3 bases, J shed 6 bases, and the junction held 11 bases outside the gene matches. The CDR3, as DNA: TGTGCCAGTAGTATGCCACCGGGACAGCTATTCAATGAGCAGTTCTTC. Protein sequence: CASSMPPGQLFNEQFF.

This rearrangement joins TRBV28 to TRBJ2-7; no clear D. Germline V gene sequence: CDR1 MDHEN, CDR2 SYDVKM. V was pared by 4 bases and J by 2 bases, with 9 bases between. This CDR3 region has 13 residues. CDR3 sequence reads: CASSSPVPYEQYF. CDR3 nucleotides: TGTGCCAGCAGTTCCCCCGTTCCCTACGAGCAGTACTTC.

The rearrangement uses TRBV7-2 and TRBJ2-7; 7 nucleotides match TRBD2. J lost 1 base, V lost 6 bases, and 9 bases had no gene match. Germline CDR1 SGHTA, CDR2 FQGNSA. The CDR3 spans 15 residues. The CDR3 is CASRTGGSPSYEQYF. The DNA for the CDR3 is TGTGCCAGCAGAACCGGGGGGAGCCCGTCCTACGAGCAGTACTTC.

The CDR3 reads CASSGGTSVTYEQYF. The CDR3 region has the DNA TGCGCCAGCAGCGGCGGGACTAGCGTCACATACGAGCAGTACTTC. The chain couples TRBV5-1 to TRBJ2-7; TRBD2 agrees at 10 bases. After removal of 4 bases from V and 4 bases from J, the junction contained 8 bases not matched to a gene. CDR3 length: 15 residues. The V gene's germline CDR1 is SGHRS and CDR2 YFSETQ.

The gene calls are TRBV6-6 and TRBJ1-2, with 7 nucleotides matching TRBD1. Germline V CDR1 and CDR2: MNHNY, SVGAGI (reference sequence). Germline trimming cut 8 bases from V and 0 bases from J; bases unmatched to any gene: 6. The CDR3 extends over 14 amino acids. The DNA for the CDR3 is TGTGCCAGCCTGGGACAGACAGCTAACTATGGCTACACCTTC. Its translation is CASLGQTANYGYTF.